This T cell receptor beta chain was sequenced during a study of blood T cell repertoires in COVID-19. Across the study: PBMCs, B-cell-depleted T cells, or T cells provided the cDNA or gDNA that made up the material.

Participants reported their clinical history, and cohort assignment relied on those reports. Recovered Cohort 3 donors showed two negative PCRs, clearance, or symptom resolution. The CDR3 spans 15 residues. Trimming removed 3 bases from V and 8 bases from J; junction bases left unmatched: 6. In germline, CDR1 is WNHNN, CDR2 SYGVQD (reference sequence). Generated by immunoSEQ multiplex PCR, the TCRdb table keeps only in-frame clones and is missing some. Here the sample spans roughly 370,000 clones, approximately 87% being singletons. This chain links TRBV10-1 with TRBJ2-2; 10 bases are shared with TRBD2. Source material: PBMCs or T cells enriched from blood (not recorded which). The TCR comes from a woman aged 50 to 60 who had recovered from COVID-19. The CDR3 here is CASSDSGGAKGELFF. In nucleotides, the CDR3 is TGCGCCAGCAGTGACAGCGGGGGGGCTAAAGGGGAGCTGTTTTTT.